One and the same sample provided the 26 T cell receptor beta chains below, sequenced in a study of blood T cells in healthy people across ages. The authors ran a second PCR of about 6 to 11 cycles using a sample-barcoded 5' primer and a J-beta primer mix. TCRdb reprocessed the 5' RACE reads via MiXCR and lists one record per CDR3 protein. The sample carries approximately 290,000 distinct CDR3 sequences, 25% to 30% recorded once. The sequenced sample consisted of blood. These receptors were obtained from a woman between 65 and 79 years old in good health.

This clonotype has a handful of counts. The chain joins TRBV20-1 to TRBJ2-5, with 11 positions matching TRBD2. The CDR3 runs 14 residues. The V segment lost 6 bases and the J segment 2 bases; nucleotides outside the gene matches: 5. Germline loops: CDR1 DFQATT, CDR2 SNEGSKA (reference sequence). The CDR3 region has the DNA TGCAGTGCGCCCGGGACTAGCGGACAAGAGACCCAGTACTTC. It codes for CSAPGTSGQETQYF.

The rearrangement uses TRBV10-3 and TRBJ1-1; 9 positions match TRBD1. CDR3 length: 16 residues. CDR1 and CDR2 (germline): ENHRY, SYGVKD. V dropped 6 bases and J dropped 5; count of bases not matched to a gene: 13. In DNA, the CDR3 is TGTGCCATCAGGGAAACTCTTCTGGACAGGGGAACTGAAGCTTTCTTT. This gives the protein CAIRETLLDRGTEAFF.

This clonotype was found a few times. The junction and the germline gene differ at one end; a read error may be behind it. The chain recombines TRBV12-3 or TRBV12-4 with TRBJ1-1; no clear D gene. The CDR3 sequence is 14 residues long. The CDR3 loop reads CANSFGLSNTEAFF. CDR3 coding DNA: TGTGCCAACAGTTTCGGACTCTCAAACACTGAAGCTTTCTTT.

This clonotype turned up a few times. CDR3 nucleotides: TGTGCCAGCAGTGAACATCCAAGCTCCTACAATGAGCAGTTCTTC. Its protein is CASSEHPSSYNEQFF. The rearrangement uses TRBV6-4 and TRBJ2-1; D unclear. The V gene's germline CDR1 is MRHNA and CDR2 SNTAGT. The CDR3 has 15 residues. V was trimmed by 3 bases and J by 0 bases, leaving 9 bases between them.

This sequence joins TRBV20-1 and TRBJ2-1, with TRBD2 matching 12 bases. CDR3 size: 17 residues. Germline V gene data show CDR1 as DFQATT and CDR2 as SNEGSKA (reference sequence). V was pared by 1 base and J by 0 bases, with 4 bases of the junction left unmatched. CDR3: CSARGLAGDSSYNEQFF. The CDR3 DNA reads as TGCAGTGCTAGAGGACTAGCGGGAGATAGCTCCTACAATGAGCAGTTCTTC.

V and J are TRBV14 and TRBJ2-7, with D perhaps TRBD1 (6 bases). V was pared by 2 bases and J by 2 bases, with 19 bases between. The CDR3 has 17 residues. CDR1 is SGHDN, CDR2 FVKESK, per germline. CDR3 loop: CASSQYYLRDKTYEQYF. The CDR3 nucleotides read TGTGCCAGCAGCCAATATTACCTCCGGGACAAGACCTACGAGCAGTACTTC.

In its sample, this clonotype was seen a few times. The chain has TRBV7-2 and TRBJ1-5; D is perhaps TRBD1 (5 bases). This CDR3 region has 13 residues. Germline assignment: CDR1 SGHTA and CDR2 FQGNSA. V lost 6 bases to trimming and J lost 7 bases, with 13 bases between them. The CDR3 nucleotides read TGTGCCAGCAGTCCCGCGTGGGGGCAGCCCCAGCATTTT. It encodes CASSPAWGQPQHF.

CDR3 loop: CASSDHGGQTNEQFF. For the CDR3, the DNA is TGTGCCAGCAGCGACCATGGGGGGCAGACCAATGAGCAGTTCTTC. V and J are TRBV7-9 and TRBJ2-1; D could derive from TRBD1 or TRBD2 (6 bases each). CDR3 length: 15 amino acids. Germline CDR1 SEHNR, CDR2 FQNEAQ (reference sequence). V was pared by 5 bases and J by 6 bases, with 17 bases between.

The chain has TRBV4-3 and TRBJ1-2, with D possibly matching TRBD1 (5 bases). Between the trimmed V and J ends, which lost 0 bases and 4 bases, there was a span of 9 bases. Germline values: CDR1 LGHNA, CDR2 YSLEER. This CDR3 is 14 amino acids long. The CDR3 loop reads CASSQDGAAYGYTF. The CDR3 nucleotides read TGCGCCAGCAGCCAAGATGGGGCTGCCTATGGCTACACCTTC.

Only a few counts were recorded for this clonotype. J is TRBJ2-5 and V is TRBV3-1, with D perhaps matching TRBD2 (5 bases). The J call may be faulty, since TRBJ2-1 better matches the DNA end. The CDR3 has 14 residues. Looked up from germline, CDR1 is LGHDT and CDR2 is YNNKEL (reference sequence). The CDR3 protein is CASSQGPLGHEQFF. For the CDR3, the DNA is TGTGCCAGCAGCCAAGGACCACTAGGGCATGAGCAGTTCTTC.

The gene calls are TRBV18 and TRBJ2-5, with no clear D. Gene TRBJ2-1 matches the end of the DNA better, so the J call may be wrong. The germline V gene has CDR1 KGHSH and CDR2 LQKENI. CDR3 size: 11 residues. The CDR3 region has the DNA TGTGCCAGCTCACCTGCTAATGAGCAGTTCTTC. Its translation is CASSPANEQFF.

This CDR3 reads CASSRTVGSTNEKLFF. The CDR3 DNA follows: TGCGCCAGCAGTAGGACAGTGGGATCTACTAATGAAAAACTGTTTTTT. The V and J genes are TRBV5-1 and TRBJ1-4; perhaps TRBD1 as D (6 bases). The CDR3 spans 16 residues. The V and J ends lost 5 bases and 2 bases respectively, with 16 bases between them. Germline V gives CDR1 SGHRS, CDR2 YFSETQ.

The CDR3 nucleotides read TGTGCCAGCAGATCTACAAGGACAGGGGCCTTGTCCTACGAGCAGTACTTC. Amino acid sequence: CASRSTRTGALSYEQYF. This chain uses TRBV28 with TRBJ2-7; 9 bases line up with TRBD1. The V and J ends lost 6 bases and 1 base, in that order; junction bases with no gene match: 13. This CDR3 contains 17 residues. CDR1 and CDR2 (germline): MDHEN, SYDVKM.

This clonotype showed up just a few times. A read error may account for a junction end that differs from germline. The chain uses TRBV6-1 and TRBJ2-5; possibly TRBD1 for D (8 bases). Germline CDR1 is MNHNS and CDR2 is SASEGT. CDR3 length: 17 amino acids. CDR3 in DNA: TGTACCAGCAGTGTTGGGGTAACAGGGGGAGGGCAAGAGACCCAGTACTTC. Translating gives CTSSVGVTGGGQETQYF.

In its sample, this clonotype was seen a few times. The rearrangement uses TRBV4-3 and TRBJ2-2; 9 bases match TRBD2. J gave up 1 base and V 2 bases, and 2 bases lay outside the gene matches. Per the germline V gene, CDR1 is LGHNA and CDR2 is YSLEER. The CDR3 is made up of 16 amino acids. This CDR3 reads CASSQRRGGNTGELFF. CDR3 coding DNA: TGCGCCAGCAGCCAACGGCGGGGGGGGAACACCGGGGAGCTGTTTTTT.

This chain links TRBV7-2 with TRBJ1-4; D perhaps matches TRBD1 (5 bases). The CDR3 consists of 15 residues. CDR1 is SGHTA and CDR2 is FQGNSA in the germline V gene. Trimming took off 3 bases at V and 8 bases at J, with 16 bases between the two ends. This CDR3 is CASSLLGRAGEKLFF. The CDR3 nucleotides are TGTGCCAGCAGCTTGCTAGGCAGGGCGGGGGAAAAACTGTTTTTT.

This clonotype appeared many times. V is TRBV4-3 and J is TRBJ2-1; D gene unclear. Germline V lookup: CDR1 LGHNA, CDR2 YSLEER. The CDR3 has 15 amino acids. The V and J ends lost 3 bases and 1 base respectively, with 10 bases between them. In nucleotides, the CDR3 is TGCGCCAGCAGCCACGACCGCGCGTCCTACAATGAGCAGTTCTTC. It yields the protein CASSHDRASYNEQFF.

This clonotype showed up just a few times. The chain has TRBV3-1 and TRBJ2-1, with TRBD2 matching 7 bases. Per the germline V gene, CDR1 is LGHDT and CDR2 is YNNKEL (reference sequence). The CDR3 is made up of 14 amino acids. V was clipped by 4 bases and J by 2 bases; unmatched bases: 2. The DNA of the CDR3 is TGTGCCAGCAGCCCCGGGACTACCTACAATGAGCAGTTCTTC. This gives the protein CASSPGTTYNEQFF.

This clonotype appeared a single time. V and J are TRBV12-3 or TRBV12-4 and TRBJ2-3, with TRBD2 matching over 8 bases. The CDR3 spans 14 residues. V lost 6 bases and J lost 13; bases outside the gene matches: 15. CDR3 protein: CASRYRGGVDMEYF. DNA of the CDR3: TGTGCCAGCAGGTATCGGGGGGGAGTTGATATGGAGTATTTT.

The chain employs TRBV7-2 and TRBJ2-3; no firm D call. The length of the CDR3 is 12 residues. CDR1 and CDR2 from the germline V gene are SGHTA and FQGNSA. V shed 3 bases and J shed 7 bases, with 8 bases lying between them. CDR3 amino acids: CASSFMGNTQYF. DNA of the CDR3: TGTGCCAGCAGCTTTATGGGAAATACGCAGTATTTT.

This clonotype appeared a few times. One end of the junction is discordant with germline, which a read error may explain. V gene TRBV6-5 combines with J gene TRBJ2-7, with D tentatively TRBD1 or TRBD2 (6 bases each). CDR1 is MNHEY, CDR2 SVGAGI, per germline. The CDR3 covers 13 residues. The chain's CDR3 is CASLGGSNYEQCF. The CDR3 DNA reads TGTGCCAGCTTAGGGGGGTCGAACTACGAGCAGTGCTTC.

The rearrangement joins TRBV5-1 to TRBJ2-2; D is undetermined. Germline CDR1 is SGHRS and CDR2 is YFSETQ. This CDR3 has 12 residues. Trimming pared 4 bases from V and 1 base from J, leaving 2 bases between. Here the CDR3 DNA reads TGCGCCAGCAGCCGGAACACCGGGGAGCTGTTTTTT. The encoded protein is CASSRNTGELFF.

This clonotype was seen a handful of times. The V and J genes are TRBV9 and TRBJ2-7; 8 bases align to TRBD1. Germline V gene sequence: CDR1 SGDLS, CDR2 YYNGEE. V shed 2 bases and J 1 base; nucleotides not matched to a gene: 8. There are 16 residues in the CDR3. CDR3 protein: CASSVTGTGSSYEQYF. The CDR3 DNA is TGTGCCAGCAGCGTTACCGGGACAGGCTCTTCCTACGAGCAGTACTTC.

This clonotype was seen a handful of times. The gene calls are TRBV15 and TRBJ1-4; D is perhaps TRBD1 (6 bases). Germline values: CDR1 LNHNV, CDR2 YYDKDF (reference sequence). CDR3 length equals 14 residues. V lost 1 base and J 5 bases, leaving 8 bases between the germline ends. This CDR3 is CATSRGDTNEKLFF. The CDR3 bases are TGTGCCACCAGCAGAGGGGACACAAATGAAAAACTGTTTTTT.

This clonotype has only one observation. The gene calls are TRBV12-3 or TRBV12-4 and TRBJ2-1, with TRBD2 identical over 8 bases. This CDR3 is 17 amino acids long. Trimming took 2 bases from V and 4 from J; bases not matched to a gene: 10. CDR3 DNA sequence: TGTGCCAGCAGTTTAACCCCCCTCCTAGCGGGTTACAATGAGCAGTTCTTC. It specifies CASSLTPLLAGYNEQFF.

The rearrangement links TRBV2 to TRBJ2-5; 16 nucleotides match TRBD2. The J call is in doubt because the DNA end fits TRBJ2-7 better. This CDR3 comprises 19 residues. Per germline, CDR1 SNHLY and CDR2 FYNNEI. The CDR3 spells CASSLDTGTSGRVFYEQYF. DNA for the CDR3: TGTGCCAGCAGTCTAGATACCGGGACTAGCGGGAGGGTCTTCTACGAGCAGTACTTC.